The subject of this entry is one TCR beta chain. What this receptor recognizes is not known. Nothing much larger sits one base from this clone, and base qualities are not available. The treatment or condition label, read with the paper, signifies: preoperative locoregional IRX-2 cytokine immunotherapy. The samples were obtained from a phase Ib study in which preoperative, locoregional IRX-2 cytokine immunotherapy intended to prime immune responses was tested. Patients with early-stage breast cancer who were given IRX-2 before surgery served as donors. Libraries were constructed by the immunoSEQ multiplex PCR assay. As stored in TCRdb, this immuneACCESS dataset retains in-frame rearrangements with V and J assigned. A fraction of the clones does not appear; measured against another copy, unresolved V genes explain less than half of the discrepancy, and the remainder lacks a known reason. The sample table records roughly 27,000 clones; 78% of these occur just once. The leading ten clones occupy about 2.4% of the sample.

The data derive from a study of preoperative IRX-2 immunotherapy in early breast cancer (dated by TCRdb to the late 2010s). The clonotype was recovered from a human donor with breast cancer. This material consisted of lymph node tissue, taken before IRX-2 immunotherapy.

The CDR3 region has the sequence CASSVSTSRFTDTQYF. Read as DNA, the sequence is TGCGCCAGCAGTGTTTCGACTAGCAGGTTCACAGATACGCAGTATTTT. The chain is made from TRBV10-2 and TRBJ2-3, with 7 bases in between that match TRBD2. The germline V gene sets CDR1 to WSHSY and CDR2 to SAAADI. Here V drops 4 bases and J drops 2 bases, and the junction holds 9 bases not matched to any gene. Its CDR3 holds 16 amino acids, cysteine through phenylalanine. The sequence is cut down to CDR3 DNA, 48 bases in frame from base 1.